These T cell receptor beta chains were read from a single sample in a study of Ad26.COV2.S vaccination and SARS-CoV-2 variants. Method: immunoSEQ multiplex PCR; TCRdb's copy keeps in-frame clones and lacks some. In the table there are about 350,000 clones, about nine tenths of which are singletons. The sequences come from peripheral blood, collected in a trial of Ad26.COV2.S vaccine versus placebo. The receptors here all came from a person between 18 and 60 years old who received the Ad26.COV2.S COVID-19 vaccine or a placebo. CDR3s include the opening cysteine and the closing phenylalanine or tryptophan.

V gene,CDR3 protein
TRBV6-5,CATSGQGANQPQHF
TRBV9,CASSLLLSHEQFF
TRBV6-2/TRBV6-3,CASSYRESGELFF
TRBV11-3,CASSQETYNSPLHF
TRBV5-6,CASSLGQGTLTGFF
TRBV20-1,CSPSSYNEQFF
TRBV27,CASSEGSYNSPLHF
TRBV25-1,CASSDAQGIGYTF
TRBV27,CASSPAGPNSPLHF
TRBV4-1,CASSQDRGTIYEQYF
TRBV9,CASSVHARGTDTQYF
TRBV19,CASTSRQGKGYTF
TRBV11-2,CASSLGVLRFDHEQYF
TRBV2,CASNPRSETQYF
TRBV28,CASSLGRSEQYF
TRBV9,CASSAVGTRKQYF
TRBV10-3,CAISEGISFNEKLFF
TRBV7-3,CASSIDGRSSYEQYF
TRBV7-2,CASSLAEGMDEQFF
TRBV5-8,CASSPMTGSWAGYTF
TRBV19,CASSPTSRGHNQPQHF
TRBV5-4,CASSDTSGTINEQYF